This T cell receptor (beta chain) is from a study of cytomegalovirus exposure and HLA in healthy donors. V was trimmed by 3 bases and J by 2 bases, leaving 10 bases between them. The germline V gene encodes CDR1 SGHAT and CDR2 FQNNGV. CDR3 length: 14 residues. In the PCR, 60 Vbeta and 13 Jbeta primers were used. Sequencing used immunoSEQ multiplex PCR; TCRdb keeps in-frame clones, though not all of them. The sample holds some 130,000 clones, about three quarters seen once. The chain recombines TRBV11-2 with TRBJ1-2, with D unresolved. The source of this sequence is a young woman in good health and CMV-seronegative. Sequencing input: PBMCs. CDR3 region: CASSFGVGNYGYTF. In nucleotides, the CDR3 is TGTGCCAGCAGCTTCGGCGTGGGCAACTATGGCTACACCTTC.